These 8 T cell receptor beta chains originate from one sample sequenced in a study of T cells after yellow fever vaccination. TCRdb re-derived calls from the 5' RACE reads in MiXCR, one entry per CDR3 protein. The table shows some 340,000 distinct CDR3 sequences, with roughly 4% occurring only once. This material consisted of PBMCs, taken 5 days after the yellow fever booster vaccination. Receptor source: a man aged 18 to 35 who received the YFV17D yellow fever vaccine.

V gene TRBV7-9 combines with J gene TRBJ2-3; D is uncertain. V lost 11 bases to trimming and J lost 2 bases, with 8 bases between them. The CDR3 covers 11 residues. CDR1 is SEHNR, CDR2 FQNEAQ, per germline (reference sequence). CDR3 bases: TGTGCCCCTGATTCCACAGATACGCAGTATTTT. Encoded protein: CAPDSTDTQYF.

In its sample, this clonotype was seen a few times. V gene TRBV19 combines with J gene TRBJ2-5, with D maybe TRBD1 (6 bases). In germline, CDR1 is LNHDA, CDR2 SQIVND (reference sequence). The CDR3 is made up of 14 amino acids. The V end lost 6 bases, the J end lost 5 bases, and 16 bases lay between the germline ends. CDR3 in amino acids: CASSQGPAVETQYF. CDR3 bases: TGTGCCAGTAGCCAGGGGCCCGCGGTGGAGACCCAGTACTTC.

The CDR3 sequence: CASSGQGGPYEQYF. The CDR3 bases are TGTGCCAGCAGCGGACAGGGGGGACCCTACGAGCAGTACTTC. The V call is TRBV6-2 or TRBV6-3, the J call TRBJ2-7, with 10 bases fitting TRBD1. J lost 2 bases, V lost 6 bases, and 4 bases had no gene match. CDR3 length: 14 residues. CDR1 MNHEY and CDR2 SVGEGT come from the germline V gene.

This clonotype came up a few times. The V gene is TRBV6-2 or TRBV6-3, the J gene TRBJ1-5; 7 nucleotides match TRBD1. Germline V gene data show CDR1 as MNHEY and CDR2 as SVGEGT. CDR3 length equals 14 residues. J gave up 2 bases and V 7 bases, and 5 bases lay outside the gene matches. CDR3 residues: CASNRGGGNQPQHF. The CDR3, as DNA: TGTGCCAGCAACAGAGGGGGCGGCAATCAGCCCCAGCATTTT.

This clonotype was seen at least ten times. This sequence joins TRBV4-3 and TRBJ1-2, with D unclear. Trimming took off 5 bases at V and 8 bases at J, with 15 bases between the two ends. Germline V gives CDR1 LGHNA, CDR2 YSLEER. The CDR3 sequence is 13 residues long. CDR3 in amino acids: CASSEAPRRGYTF. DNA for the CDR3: TGCGCCAGCAGCGAGGCCCCCCGCCGAGGCTACACCTTC.

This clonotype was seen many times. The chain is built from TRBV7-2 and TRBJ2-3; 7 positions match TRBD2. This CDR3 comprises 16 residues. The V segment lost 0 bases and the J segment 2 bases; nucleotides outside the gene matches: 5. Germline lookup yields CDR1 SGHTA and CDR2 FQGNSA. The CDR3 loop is CASSLARGDVTDTQYF. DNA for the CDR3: TGTGCCAGCAGCTTAGCACGGGGGGATGTCACAGATACGCAGTATTTT.

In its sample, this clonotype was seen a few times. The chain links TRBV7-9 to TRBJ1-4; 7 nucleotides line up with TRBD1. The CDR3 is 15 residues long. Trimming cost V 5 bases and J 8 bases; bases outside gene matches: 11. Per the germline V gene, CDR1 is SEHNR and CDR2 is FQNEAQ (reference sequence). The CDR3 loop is CASSTRTGRGEKLFF. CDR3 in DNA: TGTGCCAGCAGCACCCGGACAGGACGGGGCGAAAAACTGTTTTTT.

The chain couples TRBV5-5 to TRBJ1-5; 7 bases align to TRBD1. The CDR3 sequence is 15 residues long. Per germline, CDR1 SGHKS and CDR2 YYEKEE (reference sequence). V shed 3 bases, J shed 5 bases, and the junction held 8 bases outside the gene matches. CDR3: CASSWVRDRDQPQHF. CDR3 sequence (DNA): TGTGCCAGCAGCTGGGTCCGGGACAGAGATCAGCCCCAGCATTTT.